The text below deals with one T cell receptor (beta chain). Its specificity is not known. Then a second PCR, running roughly 7 to 11 cycles, was carried out with a sample-barcoded 5' primer and a J-beta primer mix. MiXCR, run by TCRdb on the 5' RACE reads, gives a single entry per CDR3 protein. Among 800,000 to 950,000 distinct CDR3 sequences, roughly 29% were seen once, and the ten largest hold 10% to 13%. Germline V lookup: CDR1 MNHEY, CDR2 SMNVEV (reference sequence). The CDR3 is made up of 13 amino acids. Trimming cost V 2 bases and J 7 bases, with 9 bases left between them. This record comes from a study of blood T cells in healthy people across ages. Study-wide findings and caveats: Roughly linearly, TCR beta diversity per million T cells fell as age increased. Strongly correlated with naive T cell percentage was TCR beta diversity.

Each sample yielded at least 7 million isolated PBMCs. The sample was also reused in another study, on T cells of mothers and their children. This second report adds: The shaping of TCR recombination output by thymic selection is similar in related and unrelated pairs.

This chain joins TRBV27 and TRBJ1-5; D gene ambiguous. Input material: blood. The TCR was taken from a woman in her thirties or forties in good health. The CDR3 coding sequence is TGTGCCAGCAGTTTAAAGGGTATCCAGCCCCAGCATTTT. The encoded protein is CASSLKGIQPQHF.